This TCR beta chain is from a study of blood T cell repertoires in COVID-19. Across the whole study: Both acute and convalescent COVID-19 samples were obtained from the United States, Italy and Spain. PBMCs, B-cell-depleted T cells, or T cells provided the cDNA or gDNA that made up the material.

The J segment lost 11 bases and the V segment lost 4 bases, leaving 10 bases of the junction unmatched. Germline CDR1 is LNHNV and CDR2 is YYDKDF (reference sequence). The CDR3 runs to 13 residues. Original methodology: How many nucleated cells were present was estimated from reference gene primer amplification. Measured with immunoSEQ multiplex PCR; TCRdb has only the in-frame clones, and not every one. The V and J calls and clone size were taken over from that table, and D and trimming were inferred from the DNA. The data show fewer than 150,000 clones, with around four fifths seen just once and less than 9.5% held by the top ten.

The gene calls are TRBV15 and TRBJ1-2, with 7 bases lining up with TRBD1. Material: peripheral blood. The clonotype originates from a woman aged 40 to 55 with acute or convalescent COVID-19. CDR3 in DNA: TGTGCCACCAGCACCCGACAGGGCGCGGGGTACACCTTC. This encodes CATSTRQGAGYTF.